Below are 9 T cell receptor beta chains sequenced from a single sample in a study of T cells in women clearing cervical HPV infection. TCRdb keeps only in-frame clones here, not all; method: immunoSEQ multiplex PCR. The table counts some 14,000 clones; 20% lies in the top ten. The sequenced sample was blood buffy coat. The source of these receptors is a woman aged 18 to 75 with a cervical HPV16 infection that either progressed to CIN3+ or cleared (not recorded which).

Remarks on this clone: The read terminates 3 residues before the CDR3 end, so the remaining end is supplied by the germline J gene. The J gene is TRBJ1-6, the V gene TRBV19; TRBD1 matches 8 bases. Germline CDR1 reads LNHDA; CDR2 reads SQIVND (reference sequence). V lost 5 bases, J lost 1 base, and 10 bases stayed unmatched. This CDR3 comprises 18 residues. CDR3 DNA (partial): TGTGCCAGTAGTGTCGGGACAGGTCTTCGGTCCTATAATTCACCC. Residues: CASSVGTGLRSYNSP. The CDR3 reads in full as CASSVGTGLRSYNSPLHF.

Worth noting for this clone: The CDR3 end falls 3 residues outside the read, so it is completed with the germline J gene. The chain links TRBV2 to TRBJ2-7; unclear D gene. V was clipped by 1 base and J by 2 bases, with 12 bases between them. Germline lookup yields CDR1 SNHLY and CDR2 FYNNEI. The CDR3 contains 15 residues. The CDR3 is CASSEGANRAYEQYF. The CDR3 bases that were read are TGTGCCAGCAGTGAAGGAGCAAATAGAGCCTACGAG. The entire variable domain, with the rest obtained from reference TRBV2 and TRBJ2-7, is as follows: EPEVTQTPSHQVTQMGQEVILRCVPISNHLYFYWYRQILGQKVEFLVSFYNNEISEKSEIFDDQFSVERPDGSNFTLKIRSTKLEDSAMYFCASSEGANRAYEQYFGPGTRLTVT.

About this clone itself: The read falls 3 residues short of the CDR3 end, and the missing part is taken from the germline J gene. The rearrangement links TRBV5-1 to TRBJ2-3; 8 bases line up with TRBD2. From germline, CDR1 is SGHRS and CDR2 YFSETQ. This CDR3 is 14 amino acids long. V trimming: 2 bases; J trimming: 2 bases; junction bases outside the gene matches: 1. CDR3 DNA, as far as it was read: TGCGCCAGCAGCTTCGGGGGGGCCACAGATACG. It specifies CASSFGGATDT. The CDR3 in its entirety is CASSFGGATDTQYF.

As to this clone: The CDR3 end is not reached by the read, which stops 3 residues before it; the germline J gene fills it in. The V gene is TRBV30, the J gene TRBJ1-2; a weak D match, TRBD1 (5 bases). This CDR3 contains 12 residues. V shed 3 bases and J shed 5 bases, with 10 bases lying between them. Germline-derived CDR1 and CDR2 are GTSNPN and SVGIG (reference sequence). The part of the CDR3 DNA that was read is TGTGCCTGGAGGGGGGGGAGTTATGGC. This translates into CAWRGGSYG. The whole CDR3 protein is CAWRGGSYGYTF.

With regard to this clone: Read sequence stops 3 residues before the CDR3 end, and the germline J gene provides the missing end. The V and J genes are TRBV28 and TRBJ1-2; 9 bases are a match to TRBD1. Germline CDR1 MDHEN, CDR2 SYDVKM. The CDR3 runs 14 residues. The V segment lost 5 bases and the J segment 2 bases; nucleotides outside the gene matches: 3. The CDR3 here is CASSTGQGNYGYTF. The CDR3 DNA, read in part, is TGTGCCAGCAGTACCGGACAGGGGAACTATGGC.

Judged by frequency, this clone is medium-sized. The sequence runs out 3 residues before the end of the CDR3; the remainder is reconstructed from the germline J gene. The chain combines TRBV29-1 with TRBJ1-1, with D tentatively TRBD1 (5 bases). Germline CDR1 and CDR2: SQVTM and ANQGSEA. The CDR3 is made up of 11 amino acids. Trimming removed 3 bases at V and 7 bases at J, with 9 bases between. Incomplete CDR3 DNA: TGCAGCGTTGACGGACATATTGAA. This encodes CSVDGHIE. The full-length CDR3 reads as CSVDGHIEAFF.

Regarding this clone: The sequence runs out 3 residues before the end of the CDR3; the remainder is reconstructed from the germline J gene. The chain has TRBV19 and TRBJ2-4; possibly TRBD1 for D (5 bases). Per germline, CDR1 LNHDA and CDR2 SQIVND (reference sequence). Trimming stripped 6 bases from V and 6 bases from J, with 12 bases between. The CDR3 loop spans 13 amino acids. Partial CDR3 DNA: TGTGCCAGTAGCCCCACCCAGGGAAACATT. It translates to CASSPTQGNI. The full CDR3 protein is CASSPTQGNIQYF.

Comments on this clone: The CDR3 goes on 3 residues after the read ends, and that part is filled in from the germline J gene. The chain has TRBV2 and TRBJ2-2; a possible D gene is TRBD1 (6 bases). The V gene's germline CDR1 is SNHLY and CDR2 FYNNEI. CDR3 length equals 15 residues. Partial CDR3 DNA: TGTGCCAGCAGTGCCCGGACAGACCTTATTTCACCG. Protein: CASSARTDLISP. The CDR3 in full is CASSARTDLISPLFF.

A word on this clone: The read terminates 3 residues ahead of where the CDR3 ends, so the germline J gene completes it. Other DNA sequences from this sample encode an identical CDR3 as well. The J gene is TRBJ1-1, the V gene TRBV19, with unresolved D. Germline V lookup: CDR1 LNHDA, CDR2 SQIVND (reference sequence). The CDR3 runs to 16 residues. CDR3 bases read: TGTGCCAGTAGTATAAGCGCCCAAGGCCCCCAAGAGACC. It translates to CASSISAQGPQET. The entire CDR3 reads CASSISAQGPQETAFF.